Sequencing of this T cell receptor beta chain was carried out in a study of neurological immune-mediated disorders. This clonotype came up many times. Time point in this sample: longitudinal time-point 2. With 0 bases removed from V and 3 bases from J, the gap between germline ends came to 12 bases. Germline-derived CDR1 and CDR2 are DFQATT and SNEGSKA (reference sequence). This CDR3 contains 15 residues. TCRdb reprocessed the 5' RACE reads with MiXCR, giving one entry per CDR3 protein. The data hold 70,000 to 90,000 distinct CDR3 sequences, with more than 5% observed a single time. V gene TRBV20-1 combines with J gene TRBJ2-1; D not resolved. The source is a woman aged 55-70 years with multiple sclerosis. Sample: PBMCs. This chain's CDR3 is CSARDRTENYNEQFF. CDR3 DNA sequence: TGCAGTGCTAGAGATCGCACAGAGAACTACAATGAGCAGTTCTTC.